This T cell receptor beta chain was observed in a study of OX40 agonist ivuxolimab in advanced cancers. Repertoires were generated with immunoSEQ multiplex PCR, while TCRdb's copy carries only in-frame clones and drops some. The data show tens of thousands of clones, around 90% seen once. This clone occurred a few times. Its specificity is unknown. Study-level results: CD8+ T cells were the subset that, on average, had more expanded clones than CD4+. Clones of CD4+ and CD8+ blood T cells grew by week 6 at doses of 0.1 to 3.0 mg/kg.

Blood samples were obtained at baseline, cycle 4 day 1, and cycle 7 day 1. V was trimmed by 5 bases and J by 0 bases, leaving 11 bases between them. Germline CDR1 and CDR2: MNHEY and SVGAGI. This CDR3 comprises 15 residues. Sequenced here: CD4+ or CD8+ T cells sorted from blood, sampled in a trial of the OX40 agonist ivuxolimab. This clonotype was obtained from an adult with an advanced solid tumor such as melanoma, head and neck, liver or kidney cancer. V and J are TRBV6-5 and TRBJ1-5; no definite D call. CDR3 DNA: TGTGCCAGCAGTCCTGCGTGGCATAGCAATCAGCCCCAGCATTTT. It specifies CASSPAWHSNQPQHF.